This TCR beta chain was documented in a study of blood T cells in healthy people across ages. This clonotype has more than one count but fewer than ten. Its antigen remains unknown. Sample-barcoded 5' priming and a J-beta primer mix drove a second PCR of roughly 6 to 12 cycles. TCRdb redid the calling of the 5' RACE reads with MiXCR, one entry per CDR3 protein. The sample shows roughly 1 million distinct CDR3 sequences, under 30% of them seen only once. Study results and limitations: Estimates based on one million T cells were treated as lower bounds.

The CDR3 is 14 residues long. Germline V gives CDR1 SGHTA, CDR2 FQGNSA. V lost 5 bases to trimming and J lost 7 bases; unmatched junction nucleotides: 6. The same sample was also used in a study of T cells of mothers and their children.

The receptor comes from a girl aged 2 to 10 in good health. This chain links TRBV7-2 with TRBJ1-4; 8 nucleotides line up with TRBD1. The sequenced sample was blood. CDR3 in DNA: TGTGCCAGCAGCCGACAGGGGTTAGGTGAAAAACTGTTTTTT. Protein: CASSRQGLGEKLFF.